The table lists the clone carrying this T cell receptor beta chain with a few counts. Its antigen is not identified. The CDR3 is 13 residues long. The treatment was: approximately 11-day PBMC culture with coronavirus spike peptide pools or control peptides (ViraFEST assay). This entry belongs to a study of vaccination and CD4 T cells after COVID-19. About the research overall: Two Hispanic individuals were among six male and four female convalescent patients. Overlapping peptides of the spike proteins of SARS-CoV-2, HCoV-NL63, HCoV-OC43 and HCoV-229E were used for cell stimulation.

Sequencing of the DNA from cultured CD4+ T cells was carried out with the Oncomine TCR Beta short-read assay. TCRdb re-analysed the PCR reads in MiXCR, keeping a single row per CDR3 protein. The sample lists roughly 20,000 distinct CDR3 sequences; about half were seen once. Material: CD4+ T cells from blood, cultured in vitro. The genes are TRBV21-1 and TRBJ1-1; TRBD1, the table's D call, lacks a check against the DNA. TRBV21-1 constitutes a pseudogene. The sequence came from a human donor who had recovered from COVID-19. The CDR3 loop reads CASSKPPNTEAFF. DNA for the CDR3: TGTGCCAGCAGCAAACCCCCGAACACTGAAGCTTTCTTT.